The 10 T cell receptor beta chains listed next were all sequenced from one sample in a study of CD8+ T cells in alopecia areata. RNA extraction was followed by reverse transcription into cDNA, which acted as the sequencing template. The data were produced by immunoSEQ multiplex PCR, yet TCRdb's version contains in-frame clones alone and is incomplete. The sample holds about 180,000 clones, roughly 50% seen once. Treatment in this sample: oral pan-JAK inhibitor, 5-10 mg twice daily. The specimen was CD8+ T cells sorted from blood, collected at week 24, from a patient treated with tofacitinib. These receptors all come from a human donor with alopecia areata.

The chain carries TRBV9 and TRBJ2-1; 9 bases are a match to TRBD1. V was pared by 4 bases and J by 7 bases, with 6 bases of the junction left unmatched. There are 14 residues in the CDR3. Germline CDR1 is SGDLS and CDR2 is YYNGEE. In nucleotides, the CDR3 is TGTGCCAGCAGCCCAGGGACAGGGAAAAATGAGCAGTTCTTC. Translating gives CASSPGTGKNEQFF.

Here the CDR3 reads CASSLEGAGGYEQYF. DNA of the CDR3: TGCGCCAGCAGCTTGGAAGGCGCAGGGGGCTACGAGCAGTACTTC. The V gene is TRBV5-1, the J gene TRBJ2-7; the match to TRBD1 covers 7 bases. The germline CDR1 and CDR2 sequences are SGHRS and YFSETQ. The CDR3 contains 15 residues. Trimming cost V 0 bases and J 3 bases; bases outside gene matches: 6.

Concerning this clone itself: The identical CDR3 is also encoded by other nucleotide sequences in the sample. This rearrangement joins TRBV6-5 to TRBJ2-2; D gene ambiguous. The CDR3 sequence is 13 residues long. Germline loops: CDR1 MNHEY, CDR2 SVGAGI. V lost 3 bases and J lost 3, with 5 bases in between. The CDR3: CASSYGDTGELFF. DNA for the CDR3: TGTGCCAGCAGTTATGGGGACACCGGGGAGCTGTTTTTT.

V is TRBV4-3 and J is TRBJ2-7; D perhaps matches TRBD1 (6 bases). Germline V lookup: CDR1 LGHNA, CDR2 YSLEER. V was clipped by 0 bases and J by 3 bases, with 9 bases between them. The length of the CDR3 is 14 residues. The CDR3 coding sequence is TGCGCCAGCAGCCAAGATACAGGGAGCTACGAGCAGTACTTC. Its translation: CASSQDTGSYEQYF.

V usage is TRBV5-1 and J usage is TRBJ2-7; tentatively, D is TRBD2 (5 bases). V dropped 0 bases and J dropped 3 bases, with 10 bases sitting between them. Germline loops: CDR1 SGHRS, CDR2 YFSETQ. The CDR3 loop spans 14 amino acids. CDR3 coding DNA: TGCGCCAGCAGCTTGGATCCGGGATACTACGAGCAGTACTTC. Translation gives CASSLDPGYYEQYF.

V usage is TRBV20-1 and J usage is TRBJ1-2; D gene unclear. Trimming left V 6 bases short and J 7 bases short, with 9 bases between. The CDR3 has 10 amino acids. Germline V gene data show CDR1 as DFQATT and CDR2 as SNEGSKA (reference sequence). CDR3 sequence reads: CSAGLGGYTF. The CDR3 bases are TGCAGTGCAGGGTTAGGTGGCTACACCTTC.

V gene TRBV11-2 combines with J gene TRBJ1-2; D unresolved. V shed 0 bases and J shed 0 bases, with 11 bases lying between them. This CDR3 spans 16 amino acids. The germline CDR1 and CDR2 sequences are SGHAT and FQNNGV. CDR3 sequence reads: CASSLDAGPTNYGYTF. The CDR3 DNA follows: TGTGCCAGCAGCTTAGACGCGGGCCCTACTAACTATGGCTACACCTTC.

The chain joins TRBV5-1 to TRBJ2-3, with 10 bases aligning to TRBD2. The CDR3 consists of 16 residues. Germline CDR1 and CDR2: SGHRS and YFSETQ. V dropped 0 bases and J dropped 2; count of bases not matched to a gene: 3. DNA for the CDR3: TGCGCCAGCAGCTTGGCTAGCGGGGGAAACACAGATACGCAGTATTTT. Its translation: CASSLASGGNTDTQYF.

This sequence joins TRBV13 and TRBJ1-3; D possibly corresponds to TRBD1 (6 bases). In germline, CDR1 is PRHDT, CDR2 FYEKMQ (reference sequence). V was pared by 5 bases and J by 3 bases, with 11 bases between. The CDR3 has 14 residues. This CDR3 is CASSTTGFGNTIYF. DNA for the CDR3: TGTGCCAGCAGCACTACAGGGTTTGGAAACACCATATATTTT. Full variable domain (outside the CDR3, taken from reference TRBV13 and TRBJ1-3): AAGVIQSPRHLIKEKRETATLKCYPIPRHDTVYWYQQGPGQDPQFLISFYEKMQSDKGSIPDRFSAQQFSDYHSELNMSSLELGDSALYFCASSTTGFGNTIYFGEGSWLTVV.

The chain has TRBV13 and TRBJ1-2; D call uncertain. This CDR3 is 13 amino acids long. The germline CDR1 and CDR2 sequences are PRHDT and FYEKMQ (reference sequence). V lost 5 bases and J lost 4, with 11 bases in between. CDR3 DNA sequence: TGTGCCAGCAGCGACGGAAGCTCCTATGGCTACACCTTC. This encodes CASSDGSSYGYTF.